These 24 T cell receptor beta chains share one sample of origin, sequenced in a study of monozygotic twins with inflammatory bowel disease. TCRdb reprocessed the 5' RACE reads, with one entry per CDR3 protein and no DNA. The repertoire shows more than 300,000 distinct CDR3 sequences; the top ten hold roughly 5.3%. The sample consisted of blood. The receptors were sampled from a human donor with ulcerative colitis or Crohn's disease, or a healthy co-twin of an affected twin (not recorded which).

The CDR3 loop is CSAYWTGKHHSTDTQYF. V and J are TRBV20-1 and TRBJ2-3; TCRdb designates TRBD1, a call that cannot be tested without DNA. CDR3 length: 17 amino acids. Germline CDR1 reads DFQATT; CDR2 reads SNEGSKA (reference sequence).

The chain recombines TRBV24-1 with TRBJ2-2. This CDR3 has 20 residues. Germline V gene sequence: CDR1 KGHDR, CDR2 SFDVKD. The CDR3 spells CATSDSRPIIGSLNTGELFF.

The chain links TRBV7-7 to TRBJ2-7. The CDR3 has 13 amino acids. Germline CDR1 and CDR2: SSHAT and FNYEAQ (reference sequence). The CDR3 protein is CASSLSGLGEQYF.

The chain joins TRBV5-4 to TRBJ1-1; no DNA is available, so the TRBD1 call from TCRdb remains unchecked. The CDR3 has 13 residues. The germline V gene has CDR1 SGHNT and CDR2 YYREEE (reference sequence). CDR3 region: CASSSRQGFEAFF.

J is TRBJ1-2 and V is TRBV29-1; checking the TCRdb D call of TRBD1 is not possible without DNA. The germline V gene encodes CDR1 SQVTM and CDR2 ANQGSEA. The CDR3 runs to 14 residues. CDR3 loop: CSVDESGRTYGYTF.

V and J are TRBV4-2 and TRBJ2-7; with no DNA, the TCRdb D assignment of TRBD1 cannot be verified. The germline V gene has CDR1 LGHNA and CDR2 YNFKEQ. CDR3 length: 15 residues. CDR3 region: CASSQDPGTAYEQYF.

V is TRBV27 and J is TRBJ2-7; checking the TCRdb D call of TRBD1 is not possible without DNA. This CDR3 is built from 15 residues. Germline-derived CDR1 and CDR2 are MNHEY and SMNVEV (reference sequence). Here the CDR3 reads CASSFTGTGYYEQYF.

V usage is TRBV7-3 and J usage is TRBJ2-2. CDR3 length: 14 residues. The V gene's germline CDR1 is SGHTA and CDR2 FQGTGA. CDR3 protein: CASSFYPNTGELFF.

The CDR3 region is CASRGRGELFF. The V call is TRBV28, the J call TRBJ2-2. Germline V lookup: CDR1 MDHEN, CDR2 SYDVKM. This CDR3 comprises 11 residues.

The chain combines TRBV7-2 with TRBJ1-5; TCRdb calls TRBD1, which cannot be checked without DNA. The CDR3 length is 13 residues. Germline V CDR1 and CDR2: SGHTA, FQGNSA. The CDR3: CASSATGGQPQHF.

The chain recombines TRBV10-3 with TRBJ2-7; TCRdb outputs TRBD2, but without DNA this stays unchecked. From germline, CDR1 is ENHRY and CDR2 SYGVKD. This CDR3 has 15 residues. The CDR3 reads CAISESDSGKYEQYF.

CDR3 loop: CASSSGLAGAYNEQFF. The chain joins TRBV7-9 to TRBJ2-1; the D gene TCRdb calls, TRBD2, cannot be checked with no DNA. The CDR3 runs 16 residues. Germline CDR1 SEHNR, CDR2 FQNEAQ (reference sequence).

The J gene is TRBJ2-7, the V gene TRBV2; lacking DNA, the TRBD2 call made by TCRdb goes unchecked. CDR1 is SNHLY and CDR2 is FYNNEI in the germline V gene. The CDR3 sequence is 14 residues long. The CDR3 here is CASSEVGPRYEQYF.

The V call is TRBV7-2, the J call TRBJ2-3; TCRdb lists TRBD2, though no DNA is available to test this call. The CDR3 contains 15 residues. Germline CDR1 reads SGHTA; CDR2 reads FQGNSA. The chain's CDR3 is CASTGRRGGTDTQYF.

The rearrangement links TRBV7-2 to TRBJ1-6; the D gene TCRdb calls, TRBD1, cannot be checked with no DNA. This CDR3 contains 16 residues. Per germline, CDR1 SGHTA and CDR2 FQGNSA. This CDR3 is CASSLASGTGNSPLHF. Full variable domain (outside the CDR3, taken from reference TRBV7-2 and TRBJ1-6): GAGVSQSPSNKVTEKGKDVELRCDPISGHTALYWYRQSLGQGLEFLIYFQGNSAPDKSGLPSDRFSAERTGGSVSTLTIQRTQQEDSAVYLCASSLASGTGNSPLHFGNGTRLTVT.

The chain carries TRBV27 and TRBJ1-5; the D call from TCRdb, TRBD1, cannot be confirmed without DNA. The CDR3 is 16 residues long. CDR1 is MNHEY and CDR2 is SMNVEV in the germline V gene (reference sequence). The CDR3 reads CASSRGGGVSNQPQHF.

CDR3 amino acids: CASRGGTGMNEQFF. This chain links TRBV19 with TRBJ2-1; TCRdb calls TRBD1, which cannot be checked without DNA. The CDR3 extends over 14 amino acids. Germline values: CDR1 LNHDA, CDR2 SQIVND (reference sequence).

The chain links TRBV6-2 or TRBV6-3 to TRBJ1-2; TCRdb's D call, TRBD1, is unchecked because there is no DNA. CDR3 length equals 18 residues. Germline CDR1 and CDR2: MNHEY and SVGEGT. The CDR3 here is CASTASMGQGDFYYGYTF.

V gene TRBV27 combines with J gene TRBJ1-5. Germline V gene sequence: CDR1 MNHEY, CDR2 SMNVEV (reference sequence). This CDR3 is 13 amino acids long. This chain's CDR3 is CASSLNKARPQHF.

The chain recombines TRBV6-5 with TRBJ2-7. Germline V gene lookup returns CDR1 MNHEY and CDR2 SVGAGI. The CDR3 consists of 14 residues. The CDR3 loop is CASSYQVSSYEQYF.

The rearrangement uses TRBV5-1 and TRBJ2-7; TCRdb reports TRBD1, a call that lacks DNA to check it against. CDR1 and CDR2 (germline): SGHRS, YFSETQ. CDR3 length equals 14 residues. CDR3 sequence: CASSATRQGYEQYF. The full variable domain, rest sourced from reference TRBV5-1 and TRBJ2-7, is KAGVTQTPRYLIKTRGQQVTLSCSPISGHRSVSWYQQTPGQGLQFLFEYFSETQRNKGNFPGRFSGRQFSNSRSEMNVSTLELGDSALYLCASSATRQGYEQYFGPGTRLTVT.

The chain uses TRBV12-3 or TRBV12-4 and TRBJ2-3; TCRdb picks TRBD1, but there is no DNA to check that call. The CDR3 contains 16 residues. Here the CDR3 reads CASSLDPGPRSKTQYF.

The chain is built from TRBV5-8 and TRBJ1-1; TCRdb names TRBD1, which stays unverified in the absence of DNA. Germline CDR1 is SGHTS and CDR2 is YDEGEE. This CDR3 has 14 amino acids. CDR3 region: CASSSDRGPTEAFF.

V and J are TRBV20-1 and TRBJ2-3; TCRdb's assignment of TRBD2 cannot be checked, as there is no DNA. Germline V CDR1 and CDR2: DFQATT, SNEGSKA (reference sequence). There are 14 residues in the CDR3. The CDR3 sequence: CSARGLAGVGTQYF.